This is a list of T cell receptor beta chains from one sample in a study of shared clonotypes between healthy human individuals. The table came from immunoSEQ multiplex PCR; TCRdb's copy has only in-frame clones and leaves some out. The sample holds 2 million to 2.5 million clones, around 95% seen once. The sequenced sample consisted of naive CD4+ T cells sorted from blood. These receptors came from a man between 18 and 35 years old in good health. CDR3s include the opening cysteine and the closing phenylalanine or tryptophan. The D gene is left open where the match is weak. Only part of the rows carry a size: once, few, many, or a class if the clone is expanded.

TRBV10-3	.	.	TRBJ1-2	TGTGCCATCAGTGACGGAGGTAGGGGCTACACCTTC	CAISDGGRGYTF
TRBV14	.	.	TRBJ2-5	TGTGCCAGCAGCCAAGATCTTGATGAGACCCAGTACTTC	CASSQDLDETQYF
TRBV7-9	.	once	TRBJ1-1	TGTGCCAGCAGCCTAAGGACGGTTTTGAACACTGAAGCTTTCTTT	CASSLRTVLNTEAFF
TRBV6-1	TRBD1	.	TRBJ1-1	TGTGCCAGCAGTGTACGTTACGGACAGGACACTGAAGCTTTCTTT	CASSVRYGQDTEAFF
TRBV5-1	TRBD1	.	TRBJ2-4	TGCGCCAGCAGCTACGGGACAGGGGGTTTCGACATTCAGTACTTC	CASSYGTGGFDIQYF
TRBV6-5	TRBD1	.	TRBJ2-7	TGTGCCAGCAGTTACTCGGGACAGGGGGGATCCTACGAGCAGTACTTC	CASSYSGQGGSYEQYF
TRBV18	.	.	TRBJ2-7	TGTGCCAGCTCACCAGGGGACCGCAGCCGGTATCGCTTC	CASSPGDRSRYRF
TRBV10-3	.	once	TRBJ1-1	TGTGCCATCAGTGCAGGGGCGAACACTGAAGCTTTCTTT	CAISAGANTEAFF
TRBV10-1	TRBD1	.	TRBJ2-2	TGCGCCAGTAAACAGGGGGGCACCGGGGAGCTGTTTTTT	CASKQGGTGELFF
TRBV5-6	.	.	TRBJ2-3	TGTGCCAGCAGCTCCCGGAAGAGGGGGGGCACAGATACGCAGTATTTT	CASSSRKRGGTDTQYF
TRBV10-1	.	.	TRBJ2-7	TGCGCCAGCAGTGATAACAACGAGCAGTACTTC	CASSDNNEQYF
TRBV29-1	.	.	TRBJ2-7	TGCAGCGTTGAAGATCGGGATTCCTACGAGCAGTACTTC	CSVEDRDSYEQYF
TRBV27	.	.	TRBJ1-2	TGTGCCAGCAGCCTGCGTCAGTCGGGGGGCTACACCTTC	CASSLRQSGGYTF
TRBV19	.	.	TRBJ2-7	TGTGCCAGTAGTCTGCAGGGGTCTTCCTACGAGCAGTACTTC	CASSLQGSSYEQYF
TRBV11-2	.	.	TRBJ1-4	TGTGCCAGCAGCTTTTCAAGCGGCGATAATGAAAAACTGTTTTTT	CASSFSSGDNEKLFF
TRBV27	TRBD1	.	TRBJ1-6	TGTGCCAGCAGTTCTTTGGTTACAGGGGGCTCGGATTCACCCCTCCACTTT	CASSSLVTGGSDSPLHF
TRBV28	.	.	TRBJ2-3	TGTGCCAGCAGTTTCCTGTCCGGGGGTGAAGATACGCAGTATTTT	CASSFLSGGEDTQYF
TRBV5-1	.	.	TRBJ1-1	TGCGCCAGCAGCTTGGGGCAGGGGAGCACTGAAGCTTTCTTT	CASSLGQGSTEAFF
TRBV30	.	once	TRBJ1-5	TGTGCCTGGAGTGTTGGAGCCAATCAGCCCCAGCATTTT	CAWSVGANQPQHF
TRBV10-3	TRBD2	.	TRBJ2-1	TGTGCCATCAGTGCTCGTAAAGCGGGGACTAGAGGCAATGAGCAGTTCTTC	CAISARKAGTRGNEQFF
TRBV5-6	TRBD1	.	TRBJ2-7	TGTGCCAGCAGGTTTCTGGGACAGGGGGCAGACGAGCAGTACTTC	CASRFLGQGADEQYF
TRBV10-3	TRBD1	.	TRBJ2-7	TGTGCCATCAGTGAACCGCCGTGGACAGGGGACTACGAGCAGTACTTC	CAISEPPWTGDYEQYF
TRBV11-2	.	.	TRBJ1-5	TGTGCCAGCAGCTTAGACAGGGGAGGCAATCAGCCCCAGCATTTT	CASSLDRGGNQPQHF
TRBV4-3	TRBD1	.	TRBJ2-7	TGCGCCAGCAGCCTCCAGCATCAGGGACAGTTCTACGAGCAGTACTTC	CASSLQHQGQFYEQYF
TRBV5-1	.	.	TRBJ2-5	TGCGCCAGCAGCTTATCCGGGGGAGAGACCCAGTACTTC	CASSLSGGETQYF
TRBV6-5	.	.	TRBJ2-7	TGTGCCAGCAGTTTATCGCGGTTCACCTACGAGCAGTACTTC	CASSLSRFTYEQYF
TRBV7-9	.	.	TRBJ2-7	TGTGCCAGCAGCCCCACAGGGTTAAGCTCCTACGAGCAGTACTTC	CASSPTGLSSYEQYF
TRBV19	.	.	TRBJ1-3	TGTGCCAGCCGCTCGGGGCAGGGAGTTGGAAACACCATATATTTT	CASRSGQGVGNTIYF
TRBV2	TRBD1	few	TRBJ2-7	TGTGCCAGCAGACCGACAGGGGCGCCCATGAAGCAGTACTTC	CASRPTGAPMKQYF
TRBV4-1	.	.	TRBJ2-2	TGCGCCAGCAGCCAGACAGGGAGGAGAACCGGGGAGCTGTTTTTT	CASSQTGRRTGELFF
TRBV6-1	.	.	TRBJ2-5	TGTGCCAGCAGTGATCGATCAAGGGCTGGGAGACAAGAGACCCAGTACTTC	CASSDRSRAGRQETQYF
TRBV6-1	.	.	TRBJ2-7	TGTGCCAGCAGTGAGGAGACATCCCCTCCTGTCTACGAGCAGTACTTC	CASSEETSPPVYEQYF
TRBV5-1	TRBD2	.	TRBJ2-5	TGCGCCAGCAGCTTGGGACTAGCGTCGGGGTCGACCCAGTACTTC	CASSLGLASGSTQYF
TRBV6-5	.	.	TRBJ2-6	TGTGCCAGCAGTTACGTTACCTCTGGGGCCAACGTCCTGACTTTC	CASSYVTSGANVLTF
TRBV9	TRBD1	.	TRBJ1-6	TGTGCCAGCAGCGCGTCCGGGACAGGTTATAATTCACCCCTCCACTTT	CASSASGTGYNSPLHF
TRBV2	TRBD2	.	TRBJ2-3	TGTGCCAGCAGGGAAGGGCGTTTTCTTCTAGCGGGGGGGCCCGATACGCAGTATTTT	CASREGRFLLAGGPDTQYF
TRBV28	.	.	TRBJ2-7	TGTGCCAGCAGTCGAGGGACCTCCTACGAGCAGTACTTC	CASSRGTSYEQYF
TRBV6-1	.	.	TRBJ2-4	TGTGCCAGCAGTGGCAGTGGGGCACCCAAAAACATTCAGTACTTC	CASSGSGAPKNIQYF
TRBV19	.	.	TRBJ2-6	TGTGCCAGTAGTAAGGGGACAGGGGCCAACGTCCTGACTTTC	CASSKGTGANVLTF
TRBV7-7	TRBD2	.	TRBJ2-5	TGTGCTAGCAGCTCTATAGCGGGAGTAAGGTCAGAGACCCAGTACTTC	CASSSIAGVRSETQYF
TRBV29-1	.	.	TRBJ2-3	TGCAGCGTTGAAGGACTCCTCACAGATACGCAGTATTTT	CSVEGLLTDTQYF
TRBV9	.	.	TRBJ1-6	TGTGCCAGCAGCGGGGCCACCGGGACCGGTGCTAATTCACCCCTCCACTTT	CASSGATGTGANSPLHF